This T cell receptor beta chain was sequenced in a study of blood T cell repertoires in COVID-19. The wider study: PBMCs, B-cell-depleted T cells, or T cells provided the cDNA or gDNA that made up the material.

Method: immunoSEQ multiplex PCR; TCRdb's copy keeps in-frame clones and lacks some. The table lists some 400,000 clones, just under 90% of them singletons. The CDR3 is 17 residues long. Germline values: CDR1 MNHEY, CDR2 SMNVEV (reference sequence). V trimming: 4 bases; J trimming: 6 bases; junction bases outside the gene matches: 12. The receptor was isolated from a woman aged 30 to 39 who had recovered from COVID-19. The specimen sequenced was PBMCs or T cells enriched from blood (not recorded which). This chain connects TRBV27 to TRBJ2-2; 9 positions agree with TRBD1. Here the CDR3 reads CASSSTGGVLRAGELFF. The CDR3 DNA reads as TGTGCCAGCAGTTCGACAGGGGGAGTGCTAAGGGCCGGGGAGCTGTTTTTT.